The sequence of this T cell receptor (beta chain) was determined in a study of CD8+CD57+ T cells in acquired aplastic anemia. Study in general: Sorting CD4+ and CD8+ cells gave DNA averaging approximately 3 ug. For CD4+ cells, healthy donors had an average of approximately 11 million reads.

At least ten counts were recorded for this clonotype. V gave up 4 bases and J gave up 2 bases, with 15 bases separating them. Per germline, CDR1 SGHKS and CDR2 YYEKEE (reference sequence). The CDR3 consists of 15 residues. Profiling of TCR beta VDJ combinations and CDR3 sequences used genomic DNA as template. One entry per CDR3 protein, called by TCRdb with MiXCR from the reads. Of approximately 170,000 distinct CDR3 sequences listed, less than 70% were seen once; the top ten hold roughly 15%. This chain uses TRBV5-5 with TRBJ2-5, with D possibly being TRBD1 or TRBD2 (5 bases each). Sequencing was done on a sample of sorted CD4+, CD8+, or CD8+CD57+ T cells (not recorded which) from PBMCs. This receptor was identified in a human donor in good health, serving as a control. The CDR3 coding sequence is TGTGCCAGCAGCAGAGGGGTTGAGACTCAAGAGACCCAGTACTTC. This gives the protein CASSRGVETQETQYF.